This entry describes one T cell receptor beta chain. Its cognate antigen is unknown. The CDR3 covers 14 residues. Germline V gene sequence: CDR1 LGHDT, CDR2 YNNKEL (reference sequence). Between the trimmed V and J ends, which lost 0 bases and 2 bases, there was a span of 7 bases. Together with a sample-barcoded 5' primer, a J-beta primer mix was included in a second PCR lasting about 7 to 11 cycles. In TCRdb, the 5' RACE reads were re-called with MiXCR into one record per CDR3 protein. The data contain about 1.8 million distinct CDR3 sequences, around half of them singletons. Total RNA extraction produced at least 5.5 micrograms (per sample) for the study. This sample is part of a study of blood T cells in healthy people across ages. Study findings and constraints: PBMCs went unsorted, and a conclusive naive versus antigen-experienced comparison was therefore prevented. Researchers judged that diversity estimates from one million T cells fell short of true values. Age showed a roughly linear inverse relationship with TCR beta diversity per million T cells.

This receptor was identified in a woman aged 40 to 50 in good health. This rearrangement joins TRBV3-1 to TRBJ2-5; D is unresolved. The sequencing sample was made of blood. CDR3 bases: TGTGCCAGCAGCCAAGAGATAACACAAGAGACCCAGTACTTC. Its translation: CASSQEITQETQYF.